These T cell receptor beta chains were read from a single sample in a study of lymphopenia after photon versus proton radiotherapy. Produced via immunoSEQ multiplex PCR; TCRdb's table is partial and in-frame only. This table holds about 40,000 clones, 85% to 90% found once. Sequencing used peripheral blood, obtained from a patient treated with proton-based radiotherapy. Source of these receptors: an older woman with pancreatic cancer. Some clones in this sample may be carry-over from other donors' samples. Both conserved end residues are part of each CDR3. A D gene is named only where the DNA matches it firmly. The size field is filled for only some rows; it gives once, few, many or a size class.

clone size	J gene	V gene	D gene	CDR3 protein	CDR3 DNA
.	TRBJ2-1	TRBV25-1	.	CATLDGASSYNEQFF	TGTGCCACCCTGGACGGGGCGAGCTCCTACAATGAGCAGTTCTTC
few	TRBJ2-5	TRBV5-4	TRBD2	CASSLATGGRPETQYF	TGTGCCAGCAGCTTGGCGACGGGCGGGAGGCCCGAGACCCAGTACTTC
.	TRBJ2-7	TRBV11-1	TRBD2	CASSLGPTSGSSYEQYF	TGTGCCAGCAGCTTAGGGCCGACTAGCGGGAGCTCCTACGAGCAGTACTTC
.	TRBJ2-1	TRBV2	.	CASASYNEQFF	TGTGCCAGCGCTAGCTACAATGAGCAGTTCTTC
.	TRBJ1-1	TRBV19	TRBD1	CASIGQGLSAFF	TGTGCCAGTATCGGACAGGGTCTCAGCGCTTTCTTT
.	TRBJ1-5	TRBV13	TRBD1	CASSSGTGQPQHF	TGTGCCAGCAGCTCCGGGACAGGACAGCCCCAGCATTTT
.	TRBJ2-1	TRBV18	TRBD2	CASSQRTSGRADTGEQFF	TGTGCCAGCTCACAACGGACTAGCGGGAGGGCCGACACGGGTGAGCAGTTCTTC
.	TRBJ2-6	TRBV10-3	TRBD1	CAISGQTGGDISGANVLTF	TGTGCCATCAGTGGGCAGACAGGGGGCGATATCTCTGGGGCCAACGTCCTGACTTTC
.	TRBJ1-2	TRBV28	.	CASTLGLGAGYTF	TGTGCCAGCACCCTTGGGTTGGGGGCTGGCTACACCTTC
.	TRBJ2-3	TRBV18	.	CASSPSRTDTQYF	TGTGCCAGCTCACCCTCTAGAACAGATACGCAGTATTTT
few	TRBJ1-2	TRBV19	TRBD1	CASSRGQDNYGYTF	TGTGCCAGTAGTAGGGGACAGGACAACTATGGCTACACCTTC
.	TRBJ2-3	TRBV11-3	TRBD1	CASSPGQTTDTQYF	TGTGCCAGCAGCCCGGGACAGACCACAGATACGCAGTATTTT
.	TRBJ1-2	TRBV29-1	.	CSVGGEVVSSNYGYTF	TGCAGCGTGGGGGGGGAGGTGGTTTCTTCGAACTATGGCTACACCTTC
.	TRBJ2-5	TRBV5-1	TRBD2	CASSLAGGPWETQYF	TGCGCCAGCAGCTTGGCGGGAGGGCCATGGGAGACCCAGTACTTC
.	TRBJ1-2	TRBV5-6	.	CASSPGGASYGYTF	TGTGCCAGCAGCCCGGGGGGGGCCAGCTATGGCTACACCTTC
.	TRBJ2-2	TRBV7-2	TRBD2	CASSLEPPTSGSTGELFF	TGTGCCAGCAGCCTAGAGCCCCCCACTAGCGGGAGCACCGGGGAGCTGTTTTTT
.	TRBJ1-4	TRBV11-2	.	CASSLSTKNEKLFF	TGTGCCAGCAGCTTATCGACAAAGAATGAAAAACTGTTTTTT
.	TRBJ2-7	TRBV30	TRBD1	CAWSGDRPTYEQYF	TGTGCCTGGAGTGGGGACAGGCCAACCTACGAGCAGTACTTC
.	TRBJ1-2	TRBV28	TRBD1	CASSDTGQAYGYTF	TGTGCCAGCAGCGACACCGGACAGGCCTATGGCTACACCTTC
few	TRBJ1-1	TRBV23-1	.	CASSAIVRVSTEAFF	TGCGCCAGCAGTGCAATCGTGAGGGTAAGCACTGAAGCTTTCTTT
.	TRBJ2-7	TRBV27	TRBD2	CASSYSGRIAYEQYF	TGTGCCAGCAGTTATAGCGGGAGAATCGCCTACGAGCAGTACTTC
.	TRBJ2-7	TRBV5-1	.	CASSRKDGSYEQYF	TGCGCCAGCAGCAGGAAAGACGGTTCCTACGAGCAGTACTTC
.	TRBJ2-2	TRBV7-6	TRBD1	CASSSGQGARNTGELFF	TGTGCCAGCAGCTCTGGACAGGGGGCGAGAAACACCGGGGAGCTGTTTTTT
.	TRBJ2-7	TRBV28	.	CASSPYYAFNEQYF	TGTGCCAGCAGTCCTTACTACGCGTTCAACGAGCAGTACTTC
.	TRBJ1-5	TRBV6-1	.	CASWTVYSNQPQHF	TGTGCCAGCTGGACCGTTTATAGCAATCAGCCCCAGCATTTT